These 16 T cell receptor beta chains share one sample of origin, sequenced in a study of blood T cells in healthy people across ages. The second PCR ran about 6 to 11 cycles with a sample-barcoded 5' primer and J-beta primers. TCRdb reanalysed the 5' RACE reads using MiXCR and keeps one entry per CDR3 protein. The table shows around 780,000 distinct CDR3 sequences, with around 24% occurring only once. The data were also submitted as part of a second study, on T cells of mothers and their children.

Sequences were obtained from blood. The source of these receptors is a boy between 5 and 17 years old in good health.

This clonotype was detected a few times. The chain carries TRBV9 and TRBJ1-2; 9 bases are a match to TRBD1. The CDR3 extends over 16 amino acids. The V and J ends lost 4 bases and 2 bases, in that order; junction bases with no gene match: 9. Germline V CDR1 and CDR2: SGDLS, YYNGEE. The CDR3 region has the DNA TGTGCCAGCAGCATCAGACCCGGGACAGGGAACTATGGCTACACCTTC. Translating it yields CASSIRPGTGNYGYTF.

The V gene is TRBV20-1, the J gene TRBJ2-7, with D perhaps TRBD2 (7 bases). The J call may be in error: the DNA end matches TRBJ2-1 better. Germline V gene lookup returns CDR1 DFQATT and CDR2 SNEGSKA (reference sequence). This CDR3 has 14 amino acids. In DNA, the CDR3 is TGCAGTGCTAGAAGTCTGGGGGAGGGGGATGAGCAGTTCTTC. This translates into CSARSLGEGDEQFF.

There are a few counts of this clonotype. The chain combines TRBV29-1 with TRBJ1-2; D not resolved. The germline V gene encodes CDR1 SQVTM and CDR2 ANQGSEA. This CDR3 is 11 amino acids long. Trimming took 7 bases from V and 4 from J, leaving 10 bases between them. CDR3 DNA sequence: TGCAGCGGGGGTAGTTCCTATGGCTACACCTTC. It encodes CSGGSSYGYTF.

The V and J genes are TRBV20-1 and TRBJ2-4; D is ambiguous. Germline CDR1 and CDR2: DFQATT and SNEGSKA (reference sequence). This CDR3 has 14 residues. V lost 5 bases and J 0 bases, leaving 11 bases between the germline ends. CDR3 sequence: CSAAQILAKNIQYF. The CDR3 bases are TGCAGTGCTGCACAGATCCTAGCCAAAAACATTCAGTACTTC.

DNA for the CDR3: TGCAGTGCTAGAGCGACAGGGGAAGATGGCTACACCTTC. It yields the protein CSARATGEDGYTF. The rearrangement links TRBV20-1 to TRBJ1-2, with TRBD1 matching over 8 bases. The CDR3 contains 13 residues. Per the germline V gene, CDR1 is DFQATT and CDR2 is SNEGSKA (reference sequence). V lost 1 base to trimming and J lost 6 bases; unmatched junction nucleotides: 4.

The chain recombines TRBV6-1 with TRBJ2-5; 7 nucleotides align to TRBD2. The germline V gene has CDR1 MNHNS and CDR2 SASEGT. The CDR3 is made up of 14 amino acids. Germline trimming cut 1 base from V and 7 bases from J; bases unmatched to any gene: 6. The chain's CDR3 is CASSEVRDYWTQYF. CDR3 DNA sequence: TGTGCCAGCAGTGAAGTAAGGGACTACTGGACCCAGTACTTC.

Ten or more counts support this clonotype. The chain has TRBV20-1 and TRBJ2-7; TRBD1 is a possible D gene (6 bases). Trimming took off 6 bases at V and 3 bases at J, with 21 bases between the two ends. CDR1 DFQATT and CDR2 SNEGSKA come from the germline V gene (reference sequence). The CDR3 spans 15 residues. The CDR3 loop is CSATSGKDSIYEQYF. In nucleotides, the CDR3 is TGCAGTGCCACCTCGGGTAAGGACAGCATCTACGAGCAGTACTTC.

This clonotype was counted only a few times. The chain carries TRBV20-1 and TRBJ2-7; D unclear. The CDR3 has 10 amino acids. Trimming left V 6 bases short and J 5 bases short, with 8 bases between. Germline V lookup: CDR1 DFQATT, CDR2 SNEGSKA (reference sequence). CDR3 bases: TGCAGTGCCCTCGATCACGAGCAGTACTTC. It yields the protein CSALDHEQYF.

The CDR3, as DNA: TGTGCCAGCAGTCCCTACGGACCTAATGAAAAACTGTTTTTT. This gives the protein CASSPYGPNEKLFF. The genes are TRBV2 and TRBJ1-4, with D uncertain. Trimming took off 5 bases at V and 3 bases at J, with 10 bases between the two ends. The CDR3 covers 14 residues. Germline CDR1 and CDR2: SNHLY and FYNNEI.

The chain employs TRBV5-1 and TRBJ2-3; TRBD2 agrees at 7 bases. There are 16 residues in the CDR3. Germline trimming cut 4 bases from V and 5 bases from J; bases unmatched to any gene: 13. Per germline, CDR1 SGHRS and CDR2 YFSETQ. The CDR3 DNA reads TGCGCCAGCAGCCTCATGACGGCGGGGGATGGAGATACGCAGTATTTT. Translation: CASSLMTAGDGDTQYF.

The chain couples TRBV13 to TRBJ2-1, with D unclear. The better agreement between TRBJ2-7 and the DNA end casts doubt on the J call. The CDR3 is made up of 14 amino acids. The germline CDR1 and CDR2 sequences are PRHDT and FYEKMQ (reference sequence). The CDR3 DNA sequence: TGTGCCAGCAGCTTAGGGGGCGCGATATACGAGCAGTACTTC. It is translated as CASSLGGAIYEQYF.

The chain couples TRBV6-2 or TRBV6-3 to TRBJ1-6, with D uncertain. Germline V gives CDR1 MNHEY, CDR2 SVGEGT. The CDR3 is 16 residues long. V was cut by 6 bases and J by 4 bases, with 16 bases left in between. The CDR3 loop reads CASRTPDGRYNSPLHF. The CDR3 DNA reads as TGTGCCAGCAGAACTCCGGACGGCCGGTATAATTCACCCCTCCACTTT.

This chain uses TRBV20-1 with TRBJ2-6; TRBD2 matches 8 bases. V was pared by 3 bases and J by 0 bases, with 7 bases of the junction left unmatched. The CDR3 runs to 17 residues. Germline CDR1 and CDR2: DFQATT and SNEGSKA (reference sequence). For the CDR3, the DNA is TGCAGTGCTAGCGAAACTAGCGGAAGCTCTGGGGCCAACGTCCTGACTTTC. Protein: CSASETSGSSGANVLTF.

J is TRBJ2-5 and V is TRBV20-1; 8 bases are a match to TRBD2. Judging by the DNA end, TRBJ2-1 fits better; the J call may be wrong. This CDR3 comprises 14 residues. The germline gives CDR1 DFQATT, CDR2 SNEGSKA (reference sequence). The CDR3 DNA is TGCAGTGCACCGGGACTAGTGACCTACAATGAGCAGTTCTTC. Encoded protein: CSAPGLVTYNEQFF.

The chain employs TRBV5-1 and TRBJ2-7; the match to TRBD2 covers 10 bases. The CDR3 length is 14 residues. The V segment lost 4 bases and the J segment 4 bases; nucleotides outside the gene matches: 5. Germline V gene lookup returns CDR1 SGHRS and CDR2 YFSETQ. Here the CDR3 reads CASSVAGGPYEQYF. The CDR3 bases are TGCGCCAGCAGCGTAGCGGGGGGCCCTTACGAGCAGTACTTC.

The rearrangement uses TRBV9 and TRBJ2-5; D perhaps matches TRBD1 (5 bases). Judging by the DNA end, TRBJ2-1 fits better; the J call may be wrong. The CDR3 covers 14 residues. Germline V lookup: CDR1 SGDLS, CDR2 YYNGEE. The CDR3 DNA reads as TGTGCCAGCAGCGTGCCCTCAGGGAACGGGGAGCAGTTCTTC. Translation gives CASSVPSGNGEQFF.